Following are 2 T cell receptor beta chains from one sample sequenced in a study of blood T cell repertoires in COVID-19 (dated by TCRdb to the early 2020s). Receptor libraries were prepared by the immunoSEQ multiplex PCR assay. The table comes from immuneACCESS by way of TCRdb, which keeps in-frame sequences with V and J called. Part of the clones is missing from these tables; in studies checked, under half for an unresolved V gene and the rest for unknown reasons. The sample table records about 390,000 clones; 80% to 90% of these occur just once. The top ten hold roughly 10% of the sample. Sequenced sample: PBMCs or T cells enriched from blood (not recorded which). The source of these receptors is a woman between 50 and 59 years old who had recovered from COVID-19.

The rearrangement links TRBV6-2 or TRBV6-3 to TRBJ1-2, with 8 nucleotides matching TRBD1. Trimming cost V 0 bases and J 13 bases; bases outside gene matches: 13. Germline values: CDR1 MNHEY, CDR2 SVGEGT. The CDR3 loop spans 15 amino acids. CDR3 protein: CASSYSSQDRDRVTF. CDR3 nucleotides: TGTGCCAGCAGTTACTCGAGTCAGGACAGGGATAGAGTCACCTTC.

The J gene is TRBJ1-4, the V gene TRBV19, with 10 positions matching TRBD1. V lost 9 bases to trimming and J lost 8 bases; unmatched junction nucleotides: 3. This CDR3 comprises 12 residues. Germline V gene data show CDR1 as LNHDA and CDR2 as SQIVND (reference sequence). The CDR3 here is CASRTGGEKLFF. Here the CDR3 DNA reads TGTGCCAGCCGGACAGGGGGGGAAAAACTGTTTTTT.